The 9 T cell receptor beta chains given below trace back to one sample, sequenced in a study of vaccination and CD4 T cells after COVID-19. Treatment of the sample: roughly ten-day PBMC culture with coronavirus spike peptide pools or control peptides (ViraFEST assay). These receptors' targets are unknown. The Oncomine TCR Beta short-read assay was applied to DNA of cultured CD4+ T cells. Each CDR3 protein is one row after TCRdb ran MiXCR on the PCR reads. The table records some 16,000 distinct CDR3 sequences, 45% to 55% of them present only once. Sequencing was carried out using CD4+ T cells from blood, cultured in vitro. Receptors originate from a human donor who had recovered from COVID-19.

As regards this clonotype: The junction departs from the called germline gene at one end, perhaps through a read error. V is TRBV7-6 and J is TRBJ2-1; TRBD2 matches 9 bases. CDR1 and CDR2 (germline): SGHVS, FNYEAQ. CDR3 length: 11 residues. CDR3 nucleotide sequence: TGTGCCAGCAGCTTAGGGACTAGCGTAGAATTC. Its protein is CASSLGTSVEF.

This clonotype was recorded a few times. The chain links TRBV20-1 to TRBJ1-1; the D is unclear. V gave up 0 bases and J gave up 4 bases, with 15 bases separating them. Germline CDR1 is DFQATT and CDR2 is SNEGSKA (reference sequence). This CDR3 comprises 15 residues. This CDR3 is CSARDLGVSTTEAFF. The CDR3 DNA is TGCAGTGCTAGAGATCTCGGCGTCTCCACCACTGAAGCTTTCTTT.

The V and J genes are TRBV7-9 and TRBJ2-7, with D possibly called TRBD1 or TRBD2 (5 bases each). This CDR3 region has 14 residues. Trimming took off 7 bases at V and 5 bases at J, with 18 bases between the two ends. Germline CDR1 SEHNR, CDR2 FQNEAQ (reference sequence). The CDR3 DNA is TGTGCCAGCACCTCAGGCAGGGCGGGCAACGAGCAGTACTTC. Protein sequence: CASTSGRAGNEQYF.

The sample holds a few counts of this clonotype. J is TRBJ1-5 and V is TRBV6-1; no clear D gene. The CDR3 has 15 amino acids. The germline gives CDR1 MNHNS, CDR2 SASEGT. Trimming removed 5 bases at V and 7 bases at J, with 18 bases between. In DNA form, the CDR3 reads TGTGCCAGCAGTCTTACCTGGTGGGGTGAACAGCCCCAGCATTTT. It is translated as CASSLTWWGEQPQHF.

The CDR3 DNA reads TGTGCCTACCATACCTTGACATACGGGGAGCTGTTTTTT. Its translation: CAYHTLTYGELFF. V gene TRBV30 combines with J gene TRBJ2-2; D remains ambiguous. Looked up from germline, CDR1 is GTSNPN and CDR2 is SVGIG (reference sequence). This CDR3 spans 13 amino acids. V was shortened by 7 bases and J by 7 bases, with 16 bases between the two germline ends.

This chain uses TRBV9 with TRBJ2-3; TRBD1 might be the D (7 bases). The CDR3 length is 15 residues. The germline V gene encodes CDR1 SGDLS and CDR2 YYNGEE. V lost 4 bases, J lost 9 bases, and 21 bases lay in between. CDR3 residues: CASSLEAGGKGTQYF. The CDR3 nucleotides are TGTGCCAGCAGCCTAGAGGCAGGGGGGAAAGGGACGCAGTATTTT.

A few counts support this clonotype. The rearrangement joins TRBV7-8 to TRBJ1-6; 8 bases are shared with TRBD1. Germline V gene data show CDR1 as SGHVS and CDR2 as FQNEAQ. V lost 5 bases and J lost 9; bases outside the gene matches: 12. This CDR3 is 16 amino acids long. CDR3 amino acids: CASSATSGGVGSPLHF. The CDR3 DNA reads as TGTGCCAGCAGCGCCACCTCAGGGGGCGTTGGTTCACCCCTCCACTTT. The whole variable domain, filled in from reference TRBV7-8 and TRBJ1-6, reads GAGVSQSPRYKVAKRGQDVALRCDPISGHVSLFWYQQALGQGPEFLTYFQNEAQLDKSGLPSDRFFAERPEGSVSTLKIQRTQQEDSAVYLCASSATSGGVGSPLHFGNGTRLTVT.

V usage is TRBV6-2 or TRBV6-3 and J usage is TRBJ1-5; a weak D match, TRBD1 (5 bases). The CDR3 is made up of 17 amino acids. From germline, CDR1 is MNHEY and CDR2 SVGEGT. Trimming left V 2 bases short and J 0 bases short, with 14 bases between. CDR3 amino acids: CASSYQGGWYSNQPQHF. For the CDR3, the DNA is TGTGCCAGCAGTTACCAGGGAGGGTGGTATAGCAATCAGCCCCAGCATTTT.

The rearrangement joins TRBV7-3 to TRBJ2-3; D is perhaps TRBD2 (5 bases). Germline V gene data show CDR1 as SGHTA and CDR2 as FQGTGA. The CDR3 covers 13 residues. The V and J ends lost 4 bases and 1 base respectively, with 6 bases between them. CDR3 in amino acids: CASSYGGTDTQYF. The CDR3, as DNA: TGTGCCAGCAGCTACGGGGGCACAGATACGCAGTATTTT.